This is a list of T cell receptor beta chains from one sample in a study of molecular identifiers for immune sequencing clone quantification. One entry per CDR3 protein, called by TCRdb with MiXCR from the PCR reads. The repertoire has nearly 650,000 distinct CDR3 sequences, 25% of them found once; the top ten carry about 0.84%. Sample: naive CD8+ T cells from blood, with Jurkat cell RNA spiked in. The receptors stem from a human donor in good health. Some libraries in this study had Jurkat cell RNA spiked in. The CDR3 runs from the conserved cysteine through the conserved F or W. The D gene is left open where the match is weak. Clone size is shown for a subset of rows, as once, few, many or a class of expanded clone.

V,D,length,size,J,DNA,CDR3
TRBV7-6,TRBD1,13,many,TRBJ2-7,TGTGCCAGCAGCCCCATGACAGGGGACGAGCAGTACTTC,CASSPMTGDEQYF
TRBV21-1,.,17,few,TRBJ2-3,TGTGCCAGCAGCAATTCGACTCAGGGTGGGGTCGAAGATACGCAGTATTTT,CASSNSTQGGVEDTQYF
TRBV4-1,.,14,few,TRBJ2-1,TGCGCCAGCAGCCAAGAGACTAGTTCCCATGAGCAGTTCTTC,CASSQETSSHEQFF
TRBV27,.,15,.,TRBJ1-6,TGCTTGAAGGGGGAACCGAGCTCCTATAATTCACCCCTCCACTTT,CLKGEPSSYNSPLHF
TRBV13,.,16,few,TRBJ2-7,TGTGCCAGCAGCTACCGTACAGGGTATAGTTCCTACGAGCAGTACTTC,CASSYRTGYSSYEQYF
TRBV5-1,TRBD2,15,many,TRBJ2-5,TGCGCCAGCAGCTTGGGCGGGAGAGCTCAAGAGACCCAGTACTTC,CASSLGGRAQETQYF
TRBV4-3,TRBD2,14,few,TRBJ2-3,TGCGCCAGCAGCTCGCAGCGGGATTGGGATACGCAGTATTTT,CASSSQRDWDTQYF
TRBV12-5,.,13,few,TRBJ2-2,TGTGCTAGTGGTTTTTTTCAATCCGGGGAGCTGTTTTTT,CASGFFQSGELFF
TRBV7-2,.,13,many,TRBJ2-3,TGTGCCAGCAGCTTAGCAAATGGGGATACGCAGTATTTT,CASSLANGDTQYF
TRBV20-1,.,14,many,TRBJ2-2,TGCAGTGCTAGAGAGGTCGGAATCACCGGGGAGCTGTTTTTT,CSAREVGITGELFF
TRBV5-5,TRBD1,15,many,TRBJ2-4,TGTGCCAGCAGCTCCACCCGGTCTGGCGCAGGGGGCGAGTACTTC,CASSSTRSGAGGEYF
TRBV2,.,17,.,TRBJ2-1,TGTGCCAGCAGTGAAGCGCTTGGGCTCGGCACCTACAATGAGCAGTTCTTC,CASSEALGLGTYNEQFF
TRBV3-1,.,11,many,TRBJ2-7,TGTGCCAGCAGCCTGGACGTCGAGCAGTACTTC,CASSLDVEQYF
TRBV7-8,TRBD2,15,many,TRBJ2-1,TGTGCCAGCAGCCCACTAGCGGGGGGGGACAATGAGCAGTTCTTC,CASSPLAGGDNEQFF
TRBV12-3/TRBV12-4,TRBD1,15,.,TRBJ2-3,TGTGCCAGCAGTTTCGTACAGGGGGAGTCAGATACGCAGTATTTT,CASSFVQGESDTQYF
TRBV18,.,15,few,TRBJ2-5,TGTGCCAGCTCACCCCGACCGAACACACAAGAGACCCAGTACTTC,CASSPRPNTQETQYF
TRBV7-9,TRBD1,15,many,TRBJ2-2,TGTGCCAGCAGCGAGACAGGGATGAACACCGGGGAGCTGTTTTTT,CASSETGMNTGELFF
TRBV27,.,15,few,TRBJ2-7,TGTGCCAGCAGTTTAGCCTTCTACTACTCCTACGAGCAGTACTTC,CASSLAFYYSYEQYF
TRBV5-6,TRBD2,15,.,TRBJ2-7,TGTGCCAGCAGCCGTGAGCGGGAGAGTTCCTACGAGCAGTACTTC,CASSRERESSYEQYF
TRBV5-6,TRBD2,16,.,TRBJ2-7,TGTGCCGGCAGCTTGGCTCGACTAGCGTGGTCCTACGAGCAGTACTTC,CAGSLARLAWSYEQYF
TRBV5-6,.,16,many,TRBJ2-5,TGTGCCAGCAGCGACGGAAATACTAGCCCCCAGGAGACCCAGTACTTC,CASSDGNTSPQETQYF
TRBV29-1,TRBD1,14,many,TRBJ2-4,TGCAGCGTTGAAGATTTGCAGGGGGCGGCCATTCAGTACTTC,CSVEDLQGAAIQYF
TRBV5-1,TRBD1,17,.,TRBJ2-6,TGCGCCAGCAGCCAGTACCCGACAGGGGACGGGGCCAACGTCCTGACTTTC,CASSQYPTGDGANVLTF
TRBV6-6,TRBD1,16,many,TRBJ2-3,TGTGCCAGCAGCCTTTCAGGGGGCTCTAGCACAGATACGCAGTATTTT,CASSLSGGSSTDTQYF
TRBV7-9,.,14,many,TRBJ2-5,TGTGCCTGCACTAAACCGGGACTTCAAGAGACCCAGTACTTC,CACTKPGLQETQYF
TRBV11-2,.,12,few,TRBJ1-1,TGTGCCAGCAGCTTAGGTTTCGCTGAAGCTTTCTTT,CASSLGFAEAFF
TRBV28,TRBD2,17,once,TRBJ2-7,TGTGCCAGCAGTTCCCACCTAGATGGACTAGCGGACTACGAGCGGTACTTC,CASSSHLDGLADYERYF
TRBV7-9,.,13,many,TRBJ1-1,TGTGCCAGCACTGGGGGGGCCCACACTGAAGCTTTCTTT,CASTGGAHTEAFF
TRBV28,TRBD1,16,many,TRBJ2-3,TGTGCCAGCAGACGCAGCGACAGGGCTAGCACAGATACGCAGTATTTT,CASRRSDRASTDTQYF
TRBV28,.,15,many,TRBJ1-5,TGTGCCAGCAGTTTCCAGGGAGGGGTCCATCAGCCCCAGCATTTT,CASSFQGGVHQPQHF
TRBV5-4,.,17,.,TRBJ1-6,TGTGCCAGCAGCTTGGACGGGACGAGGCTCAATAATTCACCCCTCCACTTT,CASSLDGTRLNNSPLHF
TRBV30,.,13,many,TRBJ2-1,TGTGCCTGGAGTGTTTCGTCATGGCATGAGCAGTTCTTC,CAWSVSSWHEQFF
TRBV6-6,.,18,many,TRBJ2-2,TGTGCCAGCAGTTACCCGCTAGGACCAATAGCGAACACCGGGGAGCTGTTTTTT,CASSYPLGPIANTGELFF
TRBV11-2,.,13,few,TRBJ1-2,TGTGCCAGCAGCTTAGGCTTTGGCTATGGCTACACCTTC,CASSLGFGYGYTF
TRBV7-9,.,15,many,TRBJ2-5,TGTGCCAGCAGCTTACCTCACGGGCAAAAAGAGACCCAGTACTTC,CASSLPHGQKETQYF
TRBV2,TRBD1,15,many,TRBJ2-2,TGTGCCAGCGCCGAGGACAGGGGTGCCACCGGGGAGCTGTTTTTT,CASAEDRGATGELFF
TRBV20-1,TRBD2,14,many,TRBJ2-3,TGCAGTGCTACCACTAGCGAGAGCACAGATACGCAGTATTTT,CSATTSESTDTQYF
TRBV27,.,15,.,TRBJ1-5,TGTGCCAGCAGTTTAATAGGGGCGGGCAATCAGCCCCAGCGTTTT,CASSLIGAGNQPQRF
TRBV3-1,TRBD1,17,once,TRBJ2-3,TGTGTCAGCAGCCCGCCTACGGGACAGGGGGCTATTGATACGCAGTATTTT,CVSSPPTGQGAIDTQYF
TRBV10-3,.,16,many,TRBJ1-5,TGTGCCATCAGTGAGTTGGGGGTTGAGGGCAATCAGCCCCAGCATTTT,CAISELGVEGNQPQHF
TRBV7-2,TRBD2,14,many,TRBJ2-5,TGTGCCAGCAGCTTAGGGGAGGGCAGGGAGACCCAGTACTTC,CASSLGEGRETQYF
TRBV6-6,.,11,few,TRBJ1-1,TGTGCCAGCACAGGAGGCCCTGAAGCTTTCTTT,CASTGGPEAFF
TRBV19,.,17,.,TRBJ2-3,TGTGCCAGTATCTATATCATGAGGACAGCGGACACAGATACGCAGTATTTT,CASIYIMRTADTDTQYF
TRBV12-3/TRBV12-4,TRBD1,13,few,TRBJ2-7,TGTGCCAGCAGTTCGACCTACAGGGGCGAGCAGTACTTC,CASSSTYRGEQYF
TRBV11-2,.,11,many,TRBJ2-1,TGTGCCAGCAGCTTTCAAGATGAGCAGTTCTTC,CASSFQDEQFF
TRBV9,TRBD1,14,.,TRBJ2-7,TGTGCCAGCAGCACCGGACAGGCTCCCTACGAGCAGTACTTC,CASSTGQAPYEQYF
TRBV6-2/TRBV6-3,TRBD2,15,.,TRBJ2-7,TGTGCCAGCAGTTATGGACTAGCGGCCTCCTACGAGCAGTACTTC,CASSYGLAASYEQYF
TRBV7-6,.,16,few,TRBJ2-2,TGTGCCAGCAGCTTAATTGAGGGCGGGACGACCGGGGAGCTGTTTTTT,CASSLIEGGTTGELFF
TRBV11-2,TRBD1,13,.,TRBJ1-4,TGTGCCAGCGGGGACAGCCCGAATGAAAAACTGTTTTTT,CASGDSPNEKLFF